This T cell receptor beta chain is from a study of cytomegalovirus exposure and HLA in healthy donors (dated by TCRdb to the late 2010s). For the study in its entirety: In an earlier analysis of around 540 of the donors, under 300 Gb of sequence data and approximately 100 million unique TCR beta sequences from approximately 180 million T cells were reported. The number of typed donors differed by locus: about 620-640 for A, B, C, DRB1 and DQB1; some 500 for DQA1; some 590 for DPA1; and 400 to 480 for DPB1. Alongside the repertoire data, information on donor age, sex, ethnicity and CMV serostatus was compiled. On average, 235,054 unique TCR beta nucleotide sequences were sequenced per donor among some 430 genotyped donors of the cohort, with around 19% of those sequences being non-productive. The study profiled the T cell repertoires of under 700 subjects by immunosequencing and related them to cytomegalovirus serostatus. A later analysis re-examined previously published TCR beta repertoires from 500 to 700 donors and added high-resolution HLA genotyping to investigate patterns of TCR occurrence. In addition to the first cohort of several hundred subjects, a separate validation cohort of 120 different subjects was used. The study combined high-throughput TCR immunosequencing, statistical association of individual TCRs with disease status, and machine learning to predict cytomegalovirus infection status. Both class I and class II loci were covered by HLA typing, at four-digit resolution. An earlier analysis of 587 of the donors used high-throughput TCR beta sequencing to judge whether each TCR beta V gene segment behaved as functional or pseudogenic. About five DR-DQ haplotypes were treated as single units for association and clustering because of strong linkage in the cohort. Among the 398 genotyped donors, around 81% belonged to the genetic ancestry cluster associated with self-reported Caucasian donors. Every discovery cohort repertoire had been produced on one sequencing platform. Genome-wide SNP genotypes for about 55% of the 666 donors were used in a later genetic analysis, which treated that subset as a discovery cohort. The aim of the study was to test whether cataloging public T cell receptors could identify signatures of past pathogen exposure. The later analysis used no new phenotypic data to find candidate immune exposures, relying instead on TCR beta sequences and their occurrence across donors. An early release covering roughly 600 HLA-typed donors comprised roughly 300 gigabases of sequencing data and 65 million to 100 million unique TCR sequences. The investigation overall reported the following: Strong co-occurrence of HLA alleles, especially DR and DQ, made assigning TCR associations to individual alleles difficult. The earlier analysis of 587 of the donors excluded fewer than 20 rarely observed V segments, including chromosome 9 orphons, because counts were too low. The classifier was reported to diagnose cytomegalovirus status with high specificity and sensitivity in both the original cohort and the validation cohort. While some public TCRs were present in many individuals, most TCR sequences turned up only very rarely across donors. In vitro tests confirmed that a few of the cytomegalovirus-associated TCR beta chains recognize cytomegalovirus antigens. In a later analysis, HLA-associated TCR beta chains were found to be more clonally expanded and to have lower generation probabilities than equally common non-associated chains. Linkage disequilibrium might explain the correlated functional status among segregating V segments, but an unknown experimental factor could not be excluded. A group of highly shared sequence variants was considered likely to be a technical artifact of the sequencing pipeline. The study gave a list of roughly 150 TCR beta chains associated with cytomegalovirus. An earlier analysis of 587 of the donors showed that most TCR beta V segments appeared in productive rearrangements either about 90% or about 30% of the time, which broadly matched IMGT annotations. HLA typing was unavailable for some donors at each locus, so association tests used only the typed subset. In a later genetic analysis, a missense DCLRE1C variant was associated with V-gene and J-gene trimming of TCR beta chains, and the association was replicated in an independent cohort. According to a later genetic analysis, donors in an Asian-associated ancestry cluster had fewer N-insertions in productive TCRs than the approximately 710-donor mean. A later analysis reported that several top co-occurrence clusters appeared linked to parvovirus B19, influenza, CMV and Epstein-Barr virus. The 87-base-pair reads could not distinguish some IMGT-functional V segments, including TRBV6-2 and TRBV6-3, so those segments were excluded. In a later analysis, most CMV-associated TCR beta chains were found to appear HLA-restricted, with HLA associations seemingly driven largely by CMV exposure. Immune exposure information for the cohort was limited to CMV serostatus. A further reported finding was that TCR beta sequences accurately predicted the HLA-A and HLA-B alleles for most subjects in the first cohort. In a later analysis, some 18,000 TCR beta sequences were associated with specific HLA alleles at a false discovery rate of 0.05. The cohort was sequenced for TCR beta chains only, and without alpha or paired-chain data the features that could be detected were limited. The presence/absence analyses assumed that sequencing depth was roughly uniform across donors, and that assumption may not be true. A later analysis found that TCR association rates varied across HLA loci, with DRB1 alleles showing the most associated TCRs and HLA-C alleles the fewest. The authors suggested that the approach could potentially be generalized to other disease states and immunological phenotypes.

The cohort consisted of 670 or so healthy bone marrow donors. At the time of sampling, all cohort members were nominally healthy, though unrecorded immune exposures were likely present. The donor was CMV seronegative and belonged to the group of 350 or so seronegative cohort members. Every donor gave a peripheral blood sample, and the peripheral blood mononuclear cells from that sample were used for TCR beta sequencing. Genomic DNA was extracted from the blood cell samples with the Qiagen DNeasy Blood Extraction Kit. Receptor amplification or capture employed the immunoSEQ multiplex PCR assay. A mixture of 60 forward primers for TCR Vbeta segments and 13 reverse primers for TCR Jbeta segments was used in the multiplex PCR. Amplification of the CDR3 region of rearranged TCR beta genes was performed with a multiplex PCR assay on genomic DNA. On the Illumina HiSeq System, the amplified TCR beta libraries were sequenced as 87-base-pair reads. The study's processing was this. A later analysis counted approximately 76 million unique TCR beta chains across the approximately 700 repertoires, and around 12 million of these chains were shared by at least two donors. A nearest-neighbor algorithm error-corrected the raw reads and collapsed the reads into unique sequences, merging closely related sequences to remove PCR and sequencing errors. To assign V, D and J gene segments, CDR3 sequences were aligned to IMGT reference sequences. Each retained sequence needed at least a six-nucleotide match to both a V gene segment and a J gene segment. Rearrangements were classified as productive when the CDR3 lacked stop codons and remained in frame with V and J, and all other rearrangements were classified as non-productive. Following IMGT convention, CDR3 was defined as the stretch from the second conserved V-encoded cysteine to the conserved J-encoded phenylalanine. The earlier analysis of about 570 of the donors excluded any sequence lacking an unambiguous match to a single V gene segment. An earlier analysis of several hundred of the donors classified V segments as functional when productive rearrangements were above 56.7% and as segregating when the standard deviation between donors was above 5%. A statistical classification framework was built to diagnose cytomegalovirus status from the catalog of TCR beta chain sequences. In a later analysis, V and J genes were assigned by comparing TCR nucleotide sequences against IMGT/GENE-DB human TR gene sequences. Using the TCRdist pipeline, a later analysis assigned CDR3 sequences along with most-parsimonious VDJ recombination scenarios. In a later analysis, every TCR beta chain was defined by the combination of its CDR3 amino acid sequence and its V-gene family, and reads without a unique V-gene family were dropped. To address suspected cross-contamination and a sequencing artifact, a later analysis removed around 590 highly shared, low-generation-probability nucleotide sequences. A later analysis calculated a clonal expansion index for each public chain from normalized within-repertoire ranks of inferred template counts. In a later analysis, generation probabilities were computed using a VDJ recombination model fitted to out-of-frame rearrangements, and the results were checked against IGoR. In a later analysis, TCR-TCR, TCR-HLA and TCR-CMV co-occurrence was scored with hypergeometric tests, and a repertoire-size bias correction was applied to TCR pairs. A later analysis estimated false discovery rates by permuting HLA or CMV assignments 20 times. In a later analysis, co-occurring TCRs were grouped using DBSCAN, and TCRdist sequence similarity was added for clustering within HLA-allele-positive subsets. Repertoires with fewer than 30,000 or more than 120,000 public chains, plus five repertoires with anomalous nucleotide sharing, were excluded from co-occurrence clustering. TCRdb carries this immuneACCESS record with in-frame sequences only. Its versions omit some clonotypes, under half of them owing to an unresolved V gene in the studies checked, with the rest unexplained. D and trimming were read from the DNA, whereas the V and J calls and clone size are those reported in that table. The sample records a few hundred thousand clones, around 90% of which are singletons. Together, the top ten hold around 1.7% of the sample.

CDR3 length: 13 amino acids, cysteine to phenylalanine. The retained sequence is limited to the CDR3, 39 bases, with the frame set at the first base. The germline V gene supplies CDR1 SNHLY and CDR2 FYNNEI. V sheds 4 bases and J sheds 2 bases, leaving 6 bases between their ends. Notes on this clone: Its antigen has not been determined. Base quality data are lacking; no much larger clone is found one base away.

The sequenced sample consisted of PBMCs. This TCR was sampled from a girl aged 2-10 years in good health and CMV-seronegative. The receptor chain draws on TRBV2 and TRBJ1-3; possibly the D gene is TRBD1, per 5 matching bases. The DNA sequence is given as TGTGCCAGCAGTGTAGGGGCTGGAAACACCATATATTTT. This yields the protein CASSVGAGNTIYF.